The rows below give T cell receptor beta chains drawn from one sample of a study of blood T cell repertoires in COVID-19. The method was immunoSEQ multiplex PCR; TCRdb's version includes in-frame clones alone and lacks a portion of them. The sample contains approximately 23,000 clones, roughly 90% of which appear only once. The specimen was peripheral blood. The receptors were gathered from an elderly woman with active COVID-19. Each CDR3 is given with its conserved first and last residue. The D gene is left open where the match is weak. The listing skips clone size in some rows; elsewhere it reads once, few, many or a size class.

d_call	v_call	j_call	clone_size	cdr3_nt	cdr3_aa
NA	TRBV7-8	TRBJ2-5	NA	TGTGCCAGCAGCCAGGGGGGGATCCCGAGGGGAGAGACCCAGTACTTC	CASSQGGIPRGETQYF
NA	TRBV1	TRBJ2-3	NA	TGCACCAGCAGCCAAGAGATTAGCGGGGGGGCAGATACGCAGTATTTT	CTSSQEISGGADTQYF
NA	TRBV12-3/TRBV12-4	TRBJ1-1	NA	TGTGCCAGCAGTTTCCGATTCCGGGGTGAAGCTTTCTTT	CASSFRFRGEAFF
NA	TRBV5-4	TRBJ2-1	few	TGTGCCAGCAGCTTGACCGGTGGCAATGAGCAGTTCTTC	CASSLTGGNEQFF
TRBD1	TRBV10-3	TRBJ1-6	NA	TGTGCCATCAGTGACCGACAGGGATCCTATAATTCACCCCTCCACTTT	CAISDRQGSYNSPLHF
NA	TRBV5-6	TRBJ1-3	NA	TGTGCCAGCAGCCGACAAGTAGGAAACACCATATATTTT	CASSRQVGNTIYF
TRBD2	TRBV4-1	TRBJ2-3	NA	TGCGCCAGCAGCCAACCCCTAGCGGGGGGGCAAGATACGCAGTATTTT	CASSQPLAGGQDTQYF
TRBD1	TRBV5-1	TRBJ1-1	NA	TGCGCCAGCAGCCAACAAGGGGGCATGAACACTGAAGCTTTCTTT	CASSQQGGMNTEAFF
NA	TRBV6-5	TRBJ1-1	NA	TGTGCCAGCACCCCCTCGGGGTACACTGAAGCTTTCTTT	CASTPSGYTEAFF
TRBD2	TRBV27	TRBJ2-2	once	TGTGCCAGCCGATCCTCAGCGGGGGGGCTCTTTCCCGGGGAGCTGTTTTTT	CASRSSAGGLFPGELFF
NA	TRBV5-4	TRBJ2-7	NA	TGTGCCAGCAGCTTGGGCAGGGGCGGGGGTTCCTACGAGCAGTACTTC	CASSLGRGGGSYEQYF
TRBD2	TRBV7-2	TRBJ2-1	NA	TGTGCCAGCAGCTTAGCGGCTAGCGGGGGCGGCTCCTACAATGAGCAGTTCTTC	CASSLAASGGGSYNEQFF
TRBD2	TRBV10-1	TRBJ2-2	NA	TGCGCCAGCCGGGGACTAGCGGTTAACACCGGGGAGCTGTTTTTT	CASRGLAVNTGELFF
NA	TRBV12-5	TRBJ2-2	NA	TGTGCTAGTGGTTTGGTACTGGCGGGGACCGGGGAGCTGTTTTTT	CASGLVLAGTGELFF
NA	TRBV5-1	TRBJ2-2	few	TGCGCCAGCAGTCTGACAGGCGGGACCGGGGAGCTGTTTTTT	CASSLTGGTGELFF
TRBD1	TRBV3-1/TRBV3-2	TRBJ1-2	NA	TGTGCCAGCAGCCAAAGACCCGGGACAGGGGGCTACGGCTACACCTTC	CASSQRPGTGGYGYTF